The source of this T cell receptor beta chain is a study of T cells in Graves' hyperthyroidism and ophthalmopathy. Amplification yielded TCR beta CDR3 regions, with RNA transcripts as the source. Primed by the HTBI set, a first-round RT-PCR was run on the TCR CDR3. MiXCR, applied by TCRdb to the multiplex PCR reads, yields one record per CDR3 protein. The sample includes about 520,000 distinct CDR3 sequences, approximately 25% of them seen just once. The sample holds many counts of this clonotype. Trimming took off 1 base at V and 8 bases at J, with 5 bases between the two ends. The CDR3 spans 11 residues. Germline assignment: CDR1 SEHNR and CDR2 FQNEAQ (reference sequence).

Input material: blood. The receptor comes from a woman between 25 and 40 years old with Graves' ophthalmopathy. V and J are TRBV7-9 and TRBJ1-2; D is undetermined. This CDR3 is CASSLVSGYTF. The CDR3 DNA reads TGTGCCAGCAGCTTAGTGTCCGGCTACACCTTC.